This entry concerns a single T cell receptor beta chain. The antigen is not known. Using immunoSEQ multiplex PCR, the repertoire was profiled, and TCRdb retains in-frame clones only, with some absent. The sample has 1.5 million to 2.5 million clones, roughly 95% seen once. The data were obtained in a study of shared clonotypes between healthy human individuals. Points from the study as a whole: Estimated clonotype richness was generally higher in naive than memory subsets. The donor pool, a small one, limited the genetic and exposure-history diversity represented.

Germline-derived CDR1 and CDR2 are SGHRS and YFSETQ. CDR3 length equals 13 residues. With V trimmed by 0 bases and J by 6 bases, 3 bases remained unmatched. The naive CD8 fraction comprised CD45RO-negative cells positively selected for CCR7 and excluded terminally differentiated effector memory CD45RA+ cells. The sequencing sample was made of naive CD8+ T cells sorted from blood. This sequence joins TRBV5-1 and TRBJ2-7, with 7 nucleotides matching TRBD2. The sequence came from a man aged 18 to 30 in good health. The CDR3, as DNA: TGCGCCAGCAGCTTGGGCGGGAGTATCGAGCAGTACTTC. It codes for CASSLGGSIEQYF. Complete variable domain (other parts from reference TRBV5-1 and TRBJ2-7): KAGVTQTPRYLIKTRGQQVTLSCSPISGHRSVSWYQQTPGQGLQFLFEYFSETQRNKGNFPGRFSGRQFSNSRSEMNVSTLELGDSALYLCASSLGGSIEQYFGPGTRLTVT.